This T cell receptor beta chain came from a study of blood T cells in healthy people across ages. Researchers collected about 9.7 milliliters of peripheral blood from every single donor. CDR3 length: 13 amino acids. Trimming removed 7 bases from V and 2 bases from J, with 10 bases in between. CDR1 and CDR2 from the germline V gene are SGHTA and FQGNSA. Next came a second PCR, run for about 6 to 12 cycles, which used a sample-barcoded 5' primer along with a J-beta primer mix. One entry per CDR3 protein results from TCRdb running MiXCR on the 5' RACE reads. The repertoire holds roughly 800,000 distinct CDR3 sequences, more than 45% seen once, with 22% in the top ten.

Sequencing used blood. The sequence came from a man aged 30-40 years in good health. V is TRBV7-2 and J is TRBJ2-3; D uncertain. CDR3 protein: CASNPYDTDTQYF. The CDR3 DNA reads TGTGCCAGCAACCCATACGACACAGATACGCAGTATTTT. The full variable domain, rest sourced from reference TRBV7-2 and TRBJ2-3, is GAGVSQSPSNKVTEKGKDVELRCDPISGHTALYWYRQSLGQGLEFLIYFQGNSAPDKSGLPSDRFSAERTGGSVSTLTIQRTQQEDSAVYLCASNPYDTDTQYFGPGTRLTVL.